A single sample is the source of the 18 T cell receptor beta chains below, sequenced in a study of T cell responses to AZD1222 COVID-19 vaccine. Assay: immunoSEQ multiplex PCR; the TCRdb copy retains only in-frame clones and omits some. Among approximately 150,000 clones listed, 70% to 90% were seen once. Here the sequenced sample was peripheral blood, taken on day 0 of AZD1222 vaccination. The receptors derive from an adult in good health.

The gene calls are TRBV4-3 and TRBJ2-2; 10 bases map to TRBD2. Per germline, CDR1 LGHNA and CDR2 YSLEER. With 2 bases clipped from V and 0 bases from J, the junction kept 9 bases outside the gene matches. The CDR3 covers 19 residues. CDR3 sequence (DNA): TGCGCCAGCAGCCAAAGCGCGACTAGCGGGCTTGCGAACACCGGGGAGCTGTTTTTT. Its protein product is CASSQSATSGLANTGELFF.

V usage is TRBV20-1 and J usage is TRBJ2-7; tentatively, D is TRBD1 or TRBD2 (6 bases each). There are 11 residues in the CDR3. The germline gives CDR1 DFQATT, CDR2 SNEGSKA (reference sequence). The CDR3 spells CREGHSYEQYF. The DNA of the CDR3 is TGCAGGGAGGGACACTCCTACGAGCAGTACTTC.

The chain carries TRBV30 and TRBJ1-1; weak D call: TRBD1 (6 bases). The length of the CDR3 is 12 residues. Trimming shortened V by 5 bases and J by 8 bases, and 15 bases separated the two germline ends. Germline CDR1 is GTSNPN and CDR2 is SVGIG (reference sequence). In DNA form, the CDR3 reads TGTGCCTGGGGGGAAAGGACAGCGGAAGCTTTCTTT. It translates to CAWGERTAEAFF. Full variable domain (rest looked up from reference TRBV30 and TRBJ1-1): SQTIHQWPATLVQPVGSPLSLECTVEGTSNPNLYWYRQAAGRGLQLLFYSVGIGQISSEVPQNLSASRPQDRQFILSSKKLLLSDSGFYLCAWGERTAEAFFGQGTRLTVV.

With regard to this clone: The same CDR3 also results from other DNA sequences found in this sample. The rearrangement links TRBV7-3 to TRBJ1-1, with D maybe TRBD1 (6 bases). The germline gives CDR1 SGHTA, CDR2 FQGTGA. The CDR3 is 14 amino acids. Deletions cut 5 bases from V and 2 bases from J, with 12 bases between. CDR3 sequence reads: CASSLGGANTEAFF. The DNA for the CDR3 is TGTGCCAGCAGCCTTGGGGGGGCCAACACTGAAGCTTTCTTT.

The J gene is TRBJ2-1, the V gene TRBV7-2; D call uncertain. This CDR3 is 15 amino acids long. The V and J ends lost 1 base and 10 bases respectively, with 17 bases between them. The germline CDR1 and CDR2 sequences are SGHTA and FQGNSA. In DNA form, the CDR3 reads TGTGCCAGCAGCTTAGGCAGGATGGGGAATGAAGAGCAGTTCTTC. This sequence encodes CASSLGRMGNEEQFF.

V is TRBV18 and J is TRBJ2-3; 8 nucleotides match TRBD1. The ends lost 8 bases at V and 1 base at J; junction bases unmatched: 11. Per germline, CDR1 KGHSH and CDR2 LQKENI. The CDR3 consists of 16 residues. The CDR3 nucleotides are TGTGCCAGCGTTCACACCAGGGGGCCACGCACAGATACGCAGTATTTT. Encoded protein: CASVHTRGPRTDTQYF.

The J gene is TRBJ1-5, the V gene TRBV2; D perhaps matches TRBD1 (6 bases). With 7 bases removed from V and 2 bases from J, the gap between germline ends came to 9 bases. CDR3 length equals 13 residues. CDR1 is SNHLY, CDR2 FYNNEI, per germline. The CDR3 DNA is TGTGCCAGCACCAGGACAGGCAATCAGCCCCAGCATTTT. It translates to CASTRTGNQPQHF.

This chain connects TRBV4-2 to TRBJ2-7; 13 positions agree with TRBD2. Germline CDR1 is LGHNA and CDR2 is YNFKEQ. The ends lost 0 bases at V and 2 bases at J; junction bases unmatched: 4. This CDR3 spans 17 amino acids. The CDR3 loop is CASSQETSGRSTYEQYF. The DNA for the CDR3 is TGTGCCAGCAGCCAAGAGACTAGCGGGAGGTCTACCTACGAGCAGTACTTC.

This sequence joins TRBV6-5 and TRBJ2-3; TRBD1 or TRBD2 may be the D gene (5 bases each). CDR1 is MNHEY, CDR2 SVGAGI, per germline. The CDR3 has 11 residues. The V end was cut by 4 bases, the J end by 11 bases, with 10 bases between. The CDR3 loop reads CASSSGRWQYF. CDR3 nucleotide sequence: TGTGCCAGCAGTTCGGGACGCTGGCAGTATTTT.

The chain links TRBV7-9 to TRBJ2-5; D is uncertain. Germline loops: CDR1 SEHNR, CDR2 FQNEAQ (reference sequence). The CDR3 totals 15 residues. V was clipped by 2 bases and J by 2 bases, with 12 bases between them. CDR3 protein: CASSLWSGRQETQYF. Written as DNA, the CDR3 is TGTGCCAGCAGCTTATGGTCCGGCAGGCAAGAGACCCAGTACTTC.

About this clone itself: Germline is not matched at one junction end, which may reflect a read error. J is TRBJ1-5 and V is TRBV7-7; D unresolved. The CDR3 runs to 20 residues. CDR1 SSHAT and CDR2 FNYEAQ come from the germline V gene (reference sequence). CDR3 bases: TGTGCTAGCAGCTTAGCGCTAATCGGGAGCGGCCGATATAGCAATCAGCCCCAGCATTTT. This sequence encodes CASSLALIGSGRYSNQPQHF.

The chain carries TRBV6-2 or TRBV6-3 and TRBJ2-1, with D uncertain. Trimming shortened V by 2 bases and J by 0 bases, and 14 bases separated the two germline ends. Germline CDR1 MNHEY, CDR2 SVGEGT. The length of the CDR3 is 17 residues. This chain's CDR3 is CASSYGLQRLSYNEQFF. The CDR3 coding sequence is TGTGCCAGCAGTTACGGCCTACAGCGACTCTCCTACAATGAGCAGTTCTTC.

Only a few counts were recorded for this clone. The chain recombines TRBV20-1 with TRBJ1-2; possible D gene TRBD1, 5 bases. The CDR3 covers 11 residues. Trimming took off 6 bases at V and 4 bases at J, with 9 bases between the two ends. Germline V gene lookup returns CDR1 DFQATT and CDR2 SNEGSKA (reference sequence). The CDR3, as DNA: TGCAGTGCGAGGGGCCGCTATGGCTACACCTTC. Its translation: CSARGRYGYTF.

V is TRBV28 and J is TRBJ1-2; a weak D match, TRBD1 (6 bases). CDR1 is MDHEN, CDR2 SYDVKM, per germline. The CDR3 runs 16 residues. Deletions cut 2 bases from V and 4 bases from J, with 17 bases between. CDR3 bases: TGTGCCAGCAGTTTAGACAGGTTGTCATCCAGCTATGGCTACACCTTC. The encoded protein is CASSLDRLSSSYGYTF.

The chain is built from TRBV20-1 and TRBJ1-1; D remains unclear. Trimming cost V 3 bases and J 7 bases, with 9 bases left between them. CDR1 DFQATT and CDR2 SNEGSKA come from the germline V gene (reference sequence). This CDR3 spans 11 amino acids. In DNA, the CDR3 is TGCAGTGCTAGGGAGCCCTATGAAGCTTTCTTT. Its protein product is CSAREPYEAFF.

The V call is TRBV7-6, the J call TRBJ2-1; D gene unclear. With 5 bases removed from V and 0 bases from J, the gap between germline ends came to 17 bases. Germline CDR1 and CDR2: SGHVS and FNYEAQ. The CDR3 has 17 residues. The CDR3 DNA reads TGTGCCAGCAGCCCACCCGCCGGGTCCTACTCCTACAATGAGCAGTTCTTC. Residues: CASSPPAGSYSYNEQFF.

This chain links TRBV28 with TRBJ2-1; possible D gene TRBD2, 5 bases. CDR1 is MDHEN and CDR2 is SYDVKM in the germline V gene. V was clipped by 11 bases and J by 0 bases, with 14 bases between them. The CDR3 is 14 residues long. The DNA of the CDR3 is TGTGCCCACGGAGAGGGATACTCCTACAATGAGCAGTTCTTC. Protein: CAHGEGYSYNEQFF.

This clone was picked up one time. This chain uses TRBV7-2 with TRBJ1-5; D gene ambiguous. Germline loops: CDR1 SGHTA, CDR2 FQGNSA. CDR3 length equals 15 residues. V gave up 1 base and J gave up 0 bases, with 7 bases separating them. CDR3 protein: CASSLDSHSNQPQHF. The DNA for the CDR3 is TGTGCCAGCAGCTTAGACAGTCATAGCAATCAGCCCCAGCATTTT. Using reference TRBV7-2 and TRBJ1-5 for the parts outside the CDR3, the full variable domain is GAGVSQSPSNKVTEKGKDVELRCDPISGHTALYWYRQSLGQGLEFLIYFQGNSAPDKSGLPSDRFSAERTGGSVSTLTIQRTQQEDSAVYLCASSLDSHSNQPQHFGDGTRLSIL.